This entry lists 10 T cell receptor beta chains sequenced from one sample in a study of cytomegalovirus exposure and HLA in healthy donors. Primers included in the PCR were 60 Vbeta and 13 Jbeta primers. TCRdb's table, derived via immunoSEQ multiplex PCR, lists solely in-frame clones and lacks some. The repertoire holds 100,000 or so clones, with roughly 13% as singletons. The sequenced sample consisted of PBMCs. The source of these receptors is a man aged 35-49 years in good health and CMV-seropositive.

V is TRBV6-4 and J is TRBJ1-4; D might be TRBD1 (6 bases). CDR1 and CDR2 (germline): MRHNA, SNTAGT. The V end lost 3 bases, the J end lost 0 bases, and 11 bases lay between the germline ends. The CDR3 length is 16 residues. The chain's CDR3 is CASSEGQSTTNEKLFF. For the CDR3, the DNA is TGTGCCAGCAGTGAAGGACAGAGTACAACTAATGAAAAACTGTTTTTT.

The CDR3 loop reads CASNRDRATEAFF. CDR3 bases: TGTGCCAGTAATCGGGACAGGGCCACTGAAGCTTTCTTT. The gene calls are TRBV28 and TRBJ1-1, with 9 bases fitting TRBD1. Looked up from germline, CDR1 is MDHEN and CDR2 is SYDVKM. This CDR3 is built from 13 residues. Losses at the gene ends were 9 bases for V and 4 bases for J; bases not matched to a gene: 6.

This clone has a handful of counts. V is TRBV7-8 and J is TRBJ2-7, with D possibly TRBD1 on 6 matching bases. The CDR3 is 14 residues long. Per the germline V gene, CDR1 is SGHVS and CDR2 is FQNEAQ. V shed 4 bases and J shed 6 bases, with 16 bases lying between them. The CDR3 bases are TGTGCCAGCAGCTCCGGGACATCTACCGCCGAGCAGTACTTC. It translates to CASSSGTSTAEQYF.

This clone was seen a few times. The genes are TRBV5-1 and TRBJ1-6; D is ambiguous. Deletions cut 6 bases from V and 8 bases from J, with 12 bases between. The CDR3 totals 13 residues. The germline V gene encodes CDR1 SGHRS and CDR2 YFSETQ. The CDR3 reads CASNQHGDSPLHF. The CDR3 DNA sequence: TGCGCCAGCAACCAACACGGAGATTCACCCCTCCACTTT.

The sample holds a few counts of this clone. The chain uses TRBV19 and TRBJ1-5, with D unresolved. The CDR3 consists of 15 residues. Trimming pared 4 bases from V and 3 bases from J, leaving 13 bases between. Germline CDR1 LNHDA, CDR2 SQIVND (reference sequence). CDR3 in DNA: TGTGCCAGTAGTAATTCGGCGGGCAACAATCAGCCCCAGCATTTT. It translates to CASSNSAGNNQPQHF.

The rearrangement links TRBV27 to TRBJ2-3; 15 nucleotides line up with TRBD2. The CDR3 is 17 amino acids. V lost 5 bases to trimming and J lost 4 bases; unmatched junction nucleotides: 7. Germline lookup yields CDR1 MNHEY and CDR2 SMNVEV (reference sequence). This CDR3 is CASSHRTSGREADTQYF. The CDR3 coding sequence is TGTGCCAGCAGTCATAGGACTAGCGGGAGGGAGGCAGATACGCAGTATTTT.

This rearrangement joins TRBV27 to TRBJ2-2, with D perhaps matching TRBD1 (5 bases). CDR1 MNHEY and CDR2 SMNVEV come from the germline V gene (reference sequence). V was clipped by 7 bases and J by 0 bases, with 12 bases between them. CDR3 length: 15 residues. The CDR3 loop is CASKRQPTNTGELFF. CDR3 sequence (DNA): TGTGCCAGCAAGAGACAGCCAACGAACACCGGGGAGCTGTTTTTT.

The CDR3 DNA reads TGCGCCAGCAGCCAAGATCATAGAGCGGCCCGCCCGCAGTTCTTC. This sequence encodes CASSQDHRAARPQFF. This sequence joins TRBV4-3 and TRBJ2-1; a weak D match, TRBD2 (5 bases). With 0 bases removed from V and 12 bases from J, the gap between germline ends came to 18 bases. Germline V gene lookup returns CDR1 LGHNA and CDR2 YSLEER. This CDR3 has 15 amino acids.

This chain uses TRBV7-8 with TRBJ1-5, with D possibly being TRBD1 (5 bases). From germline, CDR1 is SGHVS and CDR2 FQNEAQ. CDR3 size: 13 residues. Trimming removed 3 bases from V and 5 bases from J, with 8 bases in between. As DNA, the CDR3 is TGTGCCAGCAGCTTTTGGGGGGATCAGCCCCAGCATTTT. Translated, it gives CASSFWGDQPQHF.

This clone showed up just a few times. The chain carries TRBV19 and TRBJ1-2; D gene unclear. CDR1 LNHDA and CDR2 SQIVND come from the germline V gene (reference sequence). Trimming removed 1 base at V and 4 bases at J, with 16 bases between. This CDR3 is built from 16 residues. The CDR3 DNA sequence: TGTGCCAGTAGTATAGGAGGCTCCCGGGTGAGCTATGGCTACACCTTC. Its protein is CASSIGGSRVSYGYTF.